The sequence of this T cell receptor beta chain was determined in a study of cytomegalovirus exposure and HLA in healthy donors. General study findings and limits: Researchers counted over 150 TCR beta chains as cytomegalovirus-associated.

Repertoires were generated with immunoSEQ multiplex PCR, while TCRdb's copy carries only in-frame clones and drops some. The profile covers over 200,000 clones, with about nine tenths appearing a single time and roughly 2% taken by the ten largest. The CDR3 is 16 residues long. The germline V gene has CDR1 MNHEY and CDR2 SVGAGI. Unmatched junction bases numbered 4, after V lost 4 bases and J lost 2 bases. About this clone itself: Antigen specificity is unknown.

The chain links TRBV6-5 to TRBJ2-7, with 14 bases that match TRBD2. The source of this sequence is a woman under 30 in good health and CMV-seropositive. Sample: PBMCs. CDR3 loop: CASSSGLAGVTYEQYF. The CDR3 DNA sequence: TGTGCCAGCAGTTCGGGACTAGCGGGAGTGACCTACGAGCAGTACTTC.